This TCR beta chain was found in a study of CD8 T cells in ankylosing spondylitis. TCRdb re-derived calls from the 5' RACE reads in MiXCR, one entry per CDR3 protein. The sample consists of about 420,000 distinct CDR3 sequences, about 20% of them appearing once. The CDR3 sequence is 13 residues long. Trimming cost V 7 bases and J 8 bases, with 18 bases left between them. Germline assignment: CDR1 SQVTM and CDR2 ANQGSEA. To note about this clonotype: Its target is not known.

Whole-study findings and limits: Ankylosing spondylitis blood appeared to carry a characteristic TCR beta motif of roughly 8 highly homologous variants.

Input material: blood, either unsorted or a sorted T cell fraction (not recorded which). The V and J genes are TRBV29-1 and TRBJ2-4; the D call may be TRBD1 or TRBD2 (7 bases each). This TCR was recovered from a male donor with ankylosing spondylitis. Here the CDR3 reads CSAKGGGRDIQYF. In nucleotides, the CDR3 is TGCAGCGCCAAAGGGGGCGGGAGAGACATTCAGTACTTC.